This record concerns one T cell receptor (beta chain) sequence. Its antigen is currently unknown. The CDR3 length is 15 residues. V was clipped by 0 bases and J by 5 bases; unmatched bases: 3. The germline V gene encodes CDR1 SGHNT and CDR2 YYREEE (reference sequence). In the PCR, 60 Vbeta and 13 Jbeta primers were used. Sequenced by immunoSEQ multiplex PCR; TCRdb stores in-frame clones only, minus some. This sample's table reports 65,000 to 95,000 clones. This sample stems from a study of cytomegalovirus exposure and HLA in healthy donors. About the research overall: Most donors, roughly 77% of around 400 genotyped, fell in the Caucasian-associated ancestry cluster.

Findings of the study overall: An analysis done earlier found most TCR beta V segments productive about 90% or about 30% of the time. Reportedly, cytomegalovirus status was diagnosed with high sensitivity and specificity. Reported findings show TCR beta sequences accurately forecast HLA-A and HLA-B alleles in most subjects.

This clonotype originated in an older woman in good health and CMV-seronegative. Sequencing used PBMCs. This chain links TRBV5-4 with TRBJ2-5; 11 bases align to TRBD2. CDR3 bases: TGTGCCAGCAGCTTGGTAGCGGGAGGGGATGAGACCCAGTACTTC. Translating gives CASSLVAGGDETQYF.